This TCR beta chain comes out of a study of T-cell memory formation after mild COVID-19. Study background: TCR clusters were mostly donor specific.

Only a few counts were recorded for this clonotype. Its antigen is undetermined. TCR alpha and TCR beta cDNA libraries carrying sample barcodes and UMIs were produced by 5'RACE using constant-segment primers. TCRdb independently ran MiXCR on the 5' RACE reads; one entry per CDR3 protein. The sample includes some 250,000 distinct CDR3 sequences, around a tenth seen only once; the top ten take roughly a fifth. Study conclusions and caveats: Nothing confirmed that second-wave clones peaking on day 37 were specific for SARS-CoV-2. Cross-reactive memory seemingly joined, as some responding clones were found in pre-infection memory.

Between the trimmed V and J ends, which lost 1 base and 5 bases, there was a span of 6 bases. This CDR3 comprises 12 residues. Germline lookup yields CDR1 SGHDT and CDR2 YYEEEE. This clonotype was sampled from a man between 18 and 29 years old who had mild COVID-19 (a few samples of this study predate the infection). Cell type and time point are not known. Input material: PBMCs or a T cell subset sorted from them (not recorded which). The V gene is TRBV5-6, the J gene TRBJ2-5; the D is unclear. In nucleotides, the CDR3 is TGTGCCAGCAGCTTGTGGTCGGAGACCCAGTACTTC. Translated, it gives CASSLWSETQYF. Using reference TRBV5-6 and TRBJ2-5 for the parts outside the CDR3, the full variable domain is DAGVTQSPTHLIKTRGQQVTLRCSPKSGHDTVSWYQQALGQGPQFIFQYYEEEERQRGNFPDRFSGHQFPNYSSELNVNALLLGDSALYLCASSLWSETQYFGPGTRLLVL.